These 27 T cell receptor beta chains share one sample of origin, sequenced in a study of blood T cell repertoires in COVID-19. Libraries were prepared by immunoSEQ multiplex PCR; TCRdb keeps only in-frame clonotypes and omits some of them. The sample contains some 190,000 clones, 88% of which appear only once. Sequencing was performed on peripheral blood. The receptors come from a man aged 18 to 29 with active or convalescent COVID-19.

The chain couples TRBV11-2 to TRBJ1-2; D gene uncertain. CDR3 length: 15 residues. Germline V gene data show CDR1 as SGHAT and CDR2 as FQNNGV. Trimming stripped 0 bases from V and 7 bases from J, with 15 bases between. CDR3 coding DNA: TGTGCCAGCAGCTTAGATTTAGGAGGGTACTCTGGCTACACCTTC. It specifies CASSLDLGGYSGYTF.

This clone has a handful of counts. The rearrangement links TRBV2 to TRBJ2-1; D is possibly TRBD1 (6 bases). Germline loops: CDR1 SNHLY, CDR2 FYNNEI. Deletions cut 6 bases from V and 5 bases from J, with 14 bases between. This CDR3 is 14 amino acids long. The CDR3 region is CASSGQKGDNEQFF. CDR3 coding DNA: TGTGCCAGCAGCGGACAGAAAGGTGACAATGAGCAGTTCTTC.

The CDR3 coding sequence is TGTGCCAGTAGCCATGGGACAGGGGGCTTGGGTGAAGCTTTCTTT. Residues: CASSHGTGGLGEAFF. The V and J genes are TRBV19 and TRBJ1-1; the match to TRBD1 covers 12 bases. The junction had 9 bases not matched to a gene; V was cut back by 6 bases and J by 7 bases. CDR1 and CDR2 (germline): LNHDA, SQIVND (reference sequence). The CDR3 consists of 15 residues.

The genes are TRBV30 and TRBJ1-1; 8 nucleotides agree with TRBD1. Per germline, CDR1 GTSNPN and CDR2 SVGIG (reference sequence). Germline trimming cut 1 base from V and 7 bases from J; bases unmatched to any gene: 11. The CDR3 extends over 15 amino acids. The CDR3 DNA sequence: TGTGCCTGGAGTGAGGACAGGGTGACCCGACTTGAAGCTTTCTTT. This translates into CAWSEDRVTRLEAFF.

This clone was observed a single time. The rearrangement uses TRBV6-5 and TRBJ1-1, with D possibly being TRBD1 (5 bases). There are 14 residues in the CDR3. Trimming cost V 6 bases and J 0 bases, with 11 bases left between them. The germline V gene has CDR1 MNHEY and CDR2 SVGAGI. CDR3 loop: CASRDIQVNTEAFF. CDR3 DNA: TGTGCCAGCAGGGACATCCAGGTGAACACTGAAGCTTTCTTT.

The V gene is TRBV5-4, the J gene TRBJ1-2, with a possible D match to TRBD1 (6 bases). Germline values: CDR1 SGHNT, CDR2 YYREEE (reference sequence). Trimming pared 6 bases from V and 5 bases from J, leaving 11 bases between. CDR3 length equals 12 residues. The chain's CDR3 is CASTDRRYGYTF. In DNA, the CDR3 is TGTGCCAGCACTGACAGGAGATATGGCTACACCTTC.

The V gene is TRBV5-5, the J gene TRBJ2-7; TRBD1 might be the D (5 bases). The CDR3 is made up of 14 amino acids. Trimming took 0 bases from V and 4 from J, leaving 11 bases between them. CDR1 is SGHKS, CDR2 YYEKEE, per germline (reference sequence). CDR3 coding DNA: TGTGCCAGCAGCTTGGCAGACAGAAGGTACGAGCAGTACTTC. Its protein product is CASSLADRRYEQYF.

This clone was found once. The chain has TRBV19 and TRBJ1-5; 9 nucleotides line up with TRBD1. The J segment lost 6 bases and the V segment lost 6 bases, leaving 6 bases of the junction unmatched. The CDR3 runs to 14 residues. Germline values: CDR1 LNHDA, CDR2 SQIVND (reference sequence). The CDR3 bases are TGTGCCAGTAGGGGACAGGGTTCTGGTCAGCCCCAGCATTTT. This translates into CASRGQGSGQPQHF.

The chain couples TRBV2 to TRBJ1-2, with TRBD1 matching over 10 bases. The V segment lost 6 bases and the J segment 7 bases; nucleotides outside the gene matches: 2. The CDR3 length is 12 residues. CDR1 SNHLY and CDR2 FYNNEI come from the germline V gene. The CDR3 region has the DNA TGTGCCAGCAGGGGGACAGGGGCTGGCTACACCTTC. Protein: CASRGTGAGYTF. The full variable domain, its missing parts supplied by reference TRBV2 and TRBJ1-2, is EPEVTQTPSHQVTQMGQEVILRCVPISNHLYFYWYRQILGQKVEFLVSFYNNEISEKSEIFDDQFSVERPDGSNFTLKIRSTKLEDSAMYFCASRGTGAGYTFGSGTRLTVV.

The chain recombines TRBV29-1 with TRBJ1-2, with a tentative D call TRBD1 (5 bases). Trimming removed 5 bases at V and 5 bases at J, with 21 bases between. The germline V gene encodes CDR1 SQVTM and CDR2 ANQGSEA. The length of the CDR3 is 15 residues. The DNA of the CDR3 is TGCAGCGTTTTAAAGGGCCTACAGGAAGCATATGGCTACACCTTC. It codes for CSVLKGLQEAYGYTF.

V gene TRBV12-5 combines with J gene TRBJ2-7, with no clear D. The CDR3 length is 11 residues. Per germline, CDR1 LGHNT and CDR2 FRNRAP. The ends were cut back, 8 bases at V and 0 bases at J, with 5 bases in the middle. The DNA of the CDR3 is TGTGCTAGTTCCAGCTCCTACGAGCAGTACTTC. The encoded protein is CASSSSYEQYF.

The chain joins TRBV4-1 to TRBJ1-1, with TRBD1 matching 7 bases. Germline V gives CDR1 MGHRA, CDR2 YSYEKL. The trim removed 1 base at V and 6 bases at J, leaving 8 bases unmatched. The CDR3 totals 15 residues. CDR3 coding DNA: TGCGCCAGCAGCCAAGTCGTGACAGGGAGCGCTGAAGCTTTCTTT. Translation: CASSQVVTGSAEAFF.

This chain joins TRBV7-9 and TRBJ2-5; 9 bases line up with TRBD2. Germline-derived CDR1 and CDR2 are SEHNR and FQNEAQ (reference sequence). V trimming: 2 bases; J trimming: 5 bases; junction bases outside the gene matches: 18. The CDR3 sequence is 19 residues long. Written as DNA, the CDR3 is TGTGCCAGCAGCTTATGGGACCGGCTTAGCGGGGGTCTTCGTGAGACCCAGTACTTC. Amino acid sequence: CASSLWDRLSGGLRETQYF.

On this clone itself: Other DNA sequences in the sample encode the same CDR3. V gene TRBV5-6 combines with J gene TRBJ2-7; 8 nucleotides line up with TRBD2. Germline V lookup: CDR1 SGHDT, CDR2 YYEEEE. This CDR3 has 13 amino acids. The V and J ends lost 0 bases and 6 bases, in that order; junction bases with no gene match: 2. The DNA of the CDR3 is TGTGCCAGCAGCTTGGTTCGGGGGGGCGAGCAGTACTTC. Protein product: CASSLVRGGEQYF.

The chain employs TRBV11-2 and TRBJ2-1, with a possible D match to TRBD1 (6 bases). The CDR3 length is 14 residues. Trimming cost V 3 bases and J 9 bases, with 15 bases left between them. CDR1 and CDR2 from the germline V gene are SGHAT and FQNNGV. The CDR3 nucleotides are TGTGCCAGCAGCTTTGTCCCGAGAGGGGGTGAGCAGTTCTTC. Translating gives CASSFVPRGGEQFF.

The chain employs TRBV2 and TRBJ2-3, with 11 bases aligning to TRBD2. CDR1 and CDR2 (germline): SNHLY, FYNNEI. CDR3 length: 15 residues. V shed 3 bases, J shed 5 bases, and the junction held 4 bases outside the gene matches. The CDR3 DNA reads TGTGCCAGCAGTGAGAGTCTAGCGGGAGGAGATACGCAGTATTTT. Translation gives CASSESLAGGDTQYF.

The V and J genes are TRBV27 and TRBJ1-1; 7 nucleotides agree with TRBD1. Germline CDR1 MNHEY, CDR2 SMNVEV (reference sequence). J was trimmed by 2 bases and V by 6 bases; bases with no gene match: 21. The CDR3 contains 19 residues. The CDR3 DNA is TGTGCCAGCAGCCCCTCTACGGGCCCACAGGGGTGGGGAAACACTGAAGCTTTCTTT. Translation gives CASSPSTGPQGWGNTEAFF.

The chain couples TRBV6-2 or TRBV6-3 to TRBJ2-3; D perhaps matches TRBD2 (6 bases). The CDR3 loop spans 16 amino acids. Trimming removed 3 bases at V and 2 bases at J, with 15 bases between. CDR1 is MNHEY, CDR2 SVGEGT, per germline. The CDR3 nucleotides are TGTGCCAGCAGTTATGCCCGGACTATACCCACAGATACGCAGTATTTT. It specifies CASSYARTIPTDTQYF.

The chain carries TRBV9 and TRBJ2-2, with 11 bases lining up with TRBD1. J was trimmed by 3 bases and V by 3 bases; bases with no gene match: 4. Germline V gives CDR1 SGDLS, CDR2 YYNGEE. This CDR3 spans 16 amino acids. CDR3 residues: CASSARDRGYTGELFF. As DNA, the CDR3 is TGTGCCAGCAGCGCTCGGGACAGGGGGTACACCGGGGAGCTGTTTTTT.

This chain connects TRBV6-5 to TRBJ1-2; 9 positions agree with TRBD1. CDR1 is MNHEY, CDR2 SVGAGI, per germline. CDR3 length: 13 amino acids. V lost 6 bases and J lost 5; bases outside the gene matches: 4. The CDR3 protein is CASRSQGAYGYTF. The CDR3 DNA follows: TGTGCCAGCAGGTCACAGGGGGCGTATGGCTACACCTTC.

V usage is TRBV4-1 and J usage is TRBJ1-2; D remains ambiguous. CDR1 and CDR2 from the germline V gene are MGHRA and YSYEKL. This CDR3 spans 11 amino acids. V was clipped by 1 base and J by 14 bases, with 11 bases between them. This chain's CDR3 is CASSQGTLETF. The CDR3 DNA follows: TGCGCCAGCAGCCAAGGGACTTTAGAGACCTTC.

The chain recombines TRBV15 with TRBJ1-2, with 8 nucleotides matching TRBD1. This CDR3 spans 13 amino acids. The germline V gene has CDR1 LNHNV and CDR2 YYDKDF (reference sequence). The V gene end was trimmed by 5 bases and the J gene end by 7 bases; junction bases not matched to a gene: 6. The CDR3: CATSGGTGLGYTF. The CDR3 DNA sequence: TGTGCCACCAGCGGAGGGACAGGACTTGGCTACACCTTC.

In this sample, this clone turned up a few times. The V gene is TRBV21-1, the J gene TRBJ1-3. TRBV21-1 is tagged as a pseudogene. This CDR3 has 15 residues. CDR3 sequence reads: CASSKVGGGGNTIYF. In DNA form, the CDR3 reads TGTGCCAGCAGCAAAGTTGGAGGTGGGGGAAACACCATATATTTT.

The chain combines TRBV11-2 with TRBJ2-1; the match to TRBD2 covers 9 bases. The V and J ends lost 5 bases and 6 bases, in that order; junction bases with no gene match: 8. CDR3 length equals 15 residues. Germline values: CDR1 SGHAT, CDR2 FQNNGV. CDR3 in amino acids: CASSRVAGGLNEQFF. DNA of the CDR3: TGTGCCAGCAGCCGAGTGGCGGGGGGGCTCAATGAGCAGTTCTTC.

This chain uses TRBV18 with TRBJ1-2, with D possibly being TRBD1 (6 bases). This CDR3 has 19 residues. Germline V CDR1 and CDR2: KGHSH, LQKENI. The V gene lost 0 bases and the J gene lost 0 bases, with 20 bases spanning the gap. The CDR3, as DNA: TGTGCCAGCTCACCACCCCGGGGAAGCCGGGACACCACTAACTATGGCTACACCTTC. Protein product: CASSPPRGSRDTTNYGYTF.

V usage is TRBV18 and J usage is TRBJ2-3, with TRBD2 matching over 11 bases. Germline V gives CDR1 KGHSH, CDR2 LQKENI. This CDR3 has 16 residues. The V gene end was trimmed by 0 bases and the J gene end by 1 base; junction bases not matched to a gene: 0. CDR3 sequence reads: CASSPPGLAGTDTQYF. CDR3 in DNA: TGTGCCAGCTCACCACCGGGACTAGCGGGCACAGATACGCAGTATTTT.

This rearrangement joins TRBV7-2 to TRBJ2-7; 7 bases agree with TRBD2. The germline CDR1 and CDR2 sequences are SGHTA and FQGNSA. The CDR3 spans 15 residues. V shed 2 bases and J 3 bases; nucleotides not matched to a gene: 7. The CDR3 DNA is TGTGCCAGCAGCTTACATGCTAGCGGCAACTACGAGCAGTACTTC. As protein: CASSLHASGNYEQYF.